Detailed here is one TCR beta chain. Some clones are missing from TCRdb's copy, which holds only in-frame ones; the method was immunoSEQ multiplex PCR. Counted here are about 27,000 clones, almost 85% occurring once; the ten biggest clones make up 1.3%. The data originate from a study of T cells in narcolepsy. The wider study: Patients with NT1 or NT2 and healthy control donors were enrolled.

Losses at the gene ends were 0 bases for V and 4 bases for J; bases not matched to a gene: 4. The CDR3 consists of 15 residues. Germline V lookup: CDR1 LNHNV, CDR2 YYDKDF (reference sequence). J is TRBJ2-7 and V is TRBV15, with 9 bases aligning to TRBD1. This TCR came from a human donor with narcolepsy. The sequenced material came from CD45RA- memory CD4+ T cells from PBMCs. The CDR3 reads CATSREGTGWYEQYF. DNA of the CDR3: TGTGCCACCAGCAGAGAAGGGACAGGGTGGTACGAGCAGTACTTC. The entire variable domain, with the rest obtained from reference TRBV15 and TRBJ2-7, is as follows: DAMVIQNPRYQVTQFGKPVTLSCSQTLNHNVMYWYQQKSSQAPKLLFHYYDKDFNNEADTPDNFQSRRPNTSFCFLDIRSPGLGDTAMYLCATSREGTGWYEQYFGPGTRLTVT.